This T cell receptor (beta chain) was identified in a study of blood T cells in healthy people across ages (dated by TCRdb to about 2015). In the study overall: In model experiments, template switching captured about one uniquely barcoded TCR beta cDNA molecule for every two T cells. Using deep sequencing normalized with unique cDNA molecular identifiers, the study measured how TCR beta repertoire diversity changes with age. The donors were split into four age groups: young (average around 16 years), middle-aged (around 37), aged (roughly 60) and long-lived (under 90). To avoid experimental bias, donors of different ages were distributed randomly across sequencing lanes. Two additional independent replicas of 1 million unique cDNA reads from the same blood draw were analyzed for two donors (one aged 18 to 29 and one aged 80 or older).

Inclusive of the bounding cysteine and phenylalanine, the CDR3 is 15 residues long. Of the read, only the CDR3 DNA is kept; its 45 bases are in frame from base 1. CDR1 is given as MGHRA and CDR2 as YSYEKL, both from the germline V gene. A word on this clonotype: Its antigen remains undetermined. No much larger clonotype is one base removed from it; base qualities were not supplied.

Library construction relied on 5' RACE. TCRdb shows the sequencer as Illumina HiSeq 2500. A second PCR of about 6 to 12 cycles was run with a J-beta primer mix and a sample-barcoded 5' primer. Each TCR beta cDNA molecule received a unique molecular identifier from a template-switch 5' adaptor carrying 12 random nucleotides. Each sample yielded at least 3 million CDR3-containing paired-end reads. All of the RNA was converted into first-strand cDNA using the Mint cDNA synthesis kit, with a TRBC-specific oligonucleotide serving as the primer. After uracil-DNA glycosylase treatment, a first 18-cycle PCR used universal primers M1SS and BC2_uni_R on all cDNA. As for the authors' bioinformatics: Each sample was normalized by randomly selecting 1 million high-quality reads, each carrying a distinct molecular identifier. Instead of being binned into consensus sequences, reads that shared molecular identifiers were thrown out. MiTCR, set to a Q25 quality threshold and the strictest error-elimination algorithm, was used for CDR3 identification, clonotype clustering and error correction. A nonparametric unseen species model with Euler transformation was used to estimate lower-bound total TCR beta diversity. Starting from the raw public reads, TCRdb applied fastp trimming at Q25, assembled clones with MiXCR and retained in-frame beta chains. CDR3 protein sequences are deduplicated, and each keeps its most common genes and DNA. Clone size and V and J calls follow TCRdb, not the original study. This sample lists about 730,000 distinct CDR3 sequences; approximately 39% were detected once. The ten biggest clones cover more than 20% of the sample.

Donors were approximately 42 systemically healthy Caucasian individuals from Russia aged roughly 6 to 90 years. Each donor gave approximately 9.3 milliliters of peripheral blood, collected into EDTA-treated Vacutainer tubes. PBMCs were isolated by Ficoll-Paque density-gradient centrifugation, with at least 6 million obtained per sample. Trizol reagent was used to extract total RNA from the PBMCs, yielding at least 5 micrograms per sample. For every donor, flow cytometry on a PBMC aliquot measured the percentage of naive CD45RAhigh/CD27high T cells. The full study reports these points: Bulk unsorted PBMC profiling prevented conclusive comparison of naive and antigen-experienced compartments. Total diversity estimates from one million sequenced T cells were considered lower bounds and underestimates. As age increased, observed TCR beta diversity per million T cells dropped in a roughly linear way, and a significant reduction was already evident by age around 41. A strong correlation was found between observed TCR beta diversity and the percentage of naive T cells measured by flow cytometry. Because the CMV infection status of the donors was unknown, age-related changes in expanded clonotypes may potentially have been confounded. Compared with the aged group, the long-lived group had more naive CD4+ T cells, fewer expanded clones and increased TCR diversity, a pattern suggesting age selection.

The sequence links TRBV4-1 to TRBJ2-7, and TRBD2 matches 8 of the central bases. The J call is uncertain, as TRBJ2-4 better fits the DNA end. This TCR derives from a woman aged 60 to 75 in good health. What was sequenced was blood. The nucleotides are TGCGCCAGCAGCCAAGAGGGGCGGGAGGTTAACATTCAGTACTTC. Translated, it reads CASSQEGREVNIQYF.